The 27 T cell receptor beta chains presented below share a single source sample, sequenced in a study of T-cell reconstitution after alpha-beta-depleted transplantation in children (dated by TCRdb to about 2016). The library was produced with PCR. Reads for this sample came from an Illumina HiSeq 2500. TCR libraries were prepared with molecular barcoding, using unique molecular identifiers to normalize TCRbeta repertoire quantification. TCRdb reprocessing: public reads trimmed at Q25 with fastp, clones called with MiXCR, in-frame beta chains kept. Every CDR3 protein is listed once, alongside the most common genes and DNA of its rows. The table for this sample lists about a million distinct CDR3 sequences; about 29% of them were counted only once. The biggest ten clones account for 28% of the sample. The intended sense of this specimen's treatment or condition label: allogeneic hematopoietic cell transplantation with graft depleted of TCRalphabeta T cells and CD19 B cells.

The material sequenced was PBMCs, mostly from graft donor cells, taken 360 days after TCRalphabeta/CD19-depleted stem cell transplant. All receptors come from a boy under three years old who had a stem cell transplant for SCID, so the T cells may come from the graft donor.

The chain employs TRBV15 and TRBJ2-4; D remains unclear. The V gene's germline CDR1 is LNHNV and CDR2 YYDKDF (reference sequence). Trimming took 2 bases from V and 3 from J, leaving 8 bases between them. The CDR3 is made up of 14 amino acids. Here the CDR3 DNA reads TGTGCCACCAGCAGAAGGTCGGACAAAAACATTCAGTACTTC. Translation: CATSRRSDKNIQYF.

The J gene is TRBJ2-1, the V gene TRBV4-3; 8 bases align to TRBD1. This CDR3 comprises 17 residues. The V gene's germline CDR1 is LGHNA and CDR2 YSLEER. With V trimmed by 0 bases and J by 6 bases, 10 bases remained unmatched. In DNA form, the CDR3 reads TGCGCCAGCAGCCAAGAACCACAGGGGGTTCCTTTCAATGAGCAGTTCTTC. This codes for CASSQEPQGVPFNEQFF.

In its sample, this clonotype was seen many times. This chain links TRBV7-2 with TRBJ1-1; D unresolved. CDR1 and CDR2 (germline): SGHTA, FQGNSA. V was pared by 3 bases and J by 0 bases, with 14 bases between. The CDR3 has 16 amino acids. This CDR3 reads CASSLSGWQVNTEAFF. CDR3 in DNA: TGTGCCAGCAGCTTGTCGGGTTGGCAGGTGAACACTGAAGCTTTCTTT.

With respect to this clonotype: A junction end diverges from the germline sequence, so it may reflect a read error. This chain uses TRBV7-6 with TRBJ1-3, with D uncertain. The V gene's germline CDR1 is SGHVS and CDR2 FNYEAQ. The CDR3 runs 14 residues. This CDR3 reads CASSLAHSGNTMYF. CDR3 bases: TGTGCCAGCAGCTTAGCCCACTCTGGAAACACCATGTATTTT.

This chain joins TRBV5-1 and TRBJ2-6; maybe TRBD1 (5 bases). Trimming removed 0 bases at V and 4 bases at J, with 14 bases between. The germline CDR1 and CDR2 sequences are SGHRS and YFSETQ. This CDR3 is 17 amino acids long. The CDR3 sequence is CASSLDRLDWGANVLTF. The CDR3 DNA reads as TGCGCCAGCAGCTTGGACAGGCTCGACTGGGGGGCCAACGTCCTGACTTTC.

This CDR3 reads CASSTGASGVFWFF. DNA of the CDR3: TGTGCCAGCAGTACTGGGGCTAGCGGGGTTTTTTGGTTCTTC. The rearrangement links TRBV28 to TRBJ2-1, with 9 bases aligning to TRBD2. CDR3 length: 14 residues. CDR1 MDHEN and CDR2 SYDVKM come from the germline V gene. J gave up 15 bases and V 5 bases, and 14 bases lay outside the gene matches.

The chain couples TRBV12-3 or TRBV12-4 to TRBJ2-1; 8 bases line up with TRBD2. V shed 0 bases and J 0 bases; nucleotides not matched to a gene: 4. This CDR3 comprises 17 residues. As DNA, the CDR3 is TGTGCCAGCAGTTTAGCGCGGGGGGCGAGCTCCTACAATGAGCAGTTCTTC. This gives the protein CASSLARGASSYNEQFF.

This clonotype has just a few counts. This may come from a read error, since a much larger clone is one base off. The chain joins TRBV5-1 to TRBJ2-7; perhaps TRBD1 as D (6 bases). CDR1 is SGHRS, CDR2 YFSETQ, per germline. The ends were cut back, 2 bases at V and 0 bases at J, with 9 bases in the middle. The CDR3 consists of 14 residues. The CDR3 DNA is TGCGCCAGCAGCTTCAGGGGTACCTCCTACGAGCAGTACTTC. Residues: CASSFRGTSYEQYF.

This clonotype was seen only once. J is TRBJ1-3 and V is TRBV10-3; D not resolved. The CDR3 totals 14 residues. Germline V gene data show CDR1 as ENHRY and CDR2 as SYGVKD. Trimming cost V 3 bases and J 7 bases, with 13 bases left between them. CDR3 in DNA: TGTGCCATCAGTGAAGGCCCGGCCCGGAACACCATATATTTT. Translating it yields CAISEGPARNTIYF.

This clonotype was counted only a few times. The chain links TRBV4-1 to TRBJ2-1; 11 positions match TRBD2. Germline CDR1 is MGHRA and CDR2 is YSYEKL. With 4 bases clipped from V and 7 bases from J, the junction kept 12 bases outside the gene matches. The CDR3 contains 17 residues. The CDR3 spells CASSPRGVAGGPNEQFF. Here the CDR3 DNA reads TGCGCCAGCAGCCCCAGAGGAGTAGCGGGGGGGCCGAATGAGCAGTTCTTC.

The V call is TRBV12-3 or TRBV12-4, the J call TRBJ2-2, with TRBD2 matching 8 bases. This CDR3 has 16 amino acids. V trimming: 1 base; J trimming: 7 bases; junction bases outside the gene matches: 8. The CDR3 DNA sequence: TGTGCCAGCAGTTTAGGGGCTAGCGGGCGCGGCGGGGAGCTGTTTTTT. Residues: CASSLGASGRGGELFF.

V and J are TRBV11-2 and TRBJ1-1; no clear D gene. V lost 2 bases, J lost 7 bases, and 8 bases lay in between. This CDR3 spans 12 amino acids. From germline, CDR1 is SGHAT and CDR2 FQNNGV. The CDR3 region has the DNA TGTGCCAGCAGCTTAAATAGTCATGAAGCTTTCTTT. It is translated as CASSLNSHEAFF.

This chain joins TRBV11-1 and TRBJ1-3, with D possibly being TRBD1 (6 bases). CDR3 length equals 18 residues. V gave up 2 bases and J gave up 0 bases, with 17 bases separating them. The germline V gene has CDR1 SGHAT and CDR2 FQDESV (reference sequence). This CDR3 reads CASSLSGTGKISGNTIYF. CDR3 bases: TGTGCCAGCAGCTTATCCGGCACAGGGAAAATCTCTGGAAACACCATATATTTT.

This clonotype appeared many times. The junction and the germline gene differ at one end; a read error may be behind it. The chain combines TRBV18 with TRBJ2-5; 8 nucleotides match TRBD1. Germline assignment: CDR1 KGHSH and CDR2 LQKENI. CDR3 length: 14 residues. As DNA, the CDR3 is TGCGCCAGCAGCCCGGGACAGGTCCAAGAGACCCAGTACTTC. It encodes CASSPGQVQETQYF.

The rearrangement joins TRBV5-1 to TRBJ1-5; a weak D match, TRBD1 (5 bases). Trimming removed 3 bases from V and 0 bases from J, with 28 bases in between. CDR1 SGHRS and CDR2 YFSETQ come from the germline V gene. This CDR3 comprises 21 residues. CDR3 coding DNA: TGCGCCAGCAGCTCCAAAAGGGTCAGGGAACCTCCATTTTATAGCAATCAGCCCCAGCATTTT. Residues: CASSSKRVREPPFYSNQPQHF.

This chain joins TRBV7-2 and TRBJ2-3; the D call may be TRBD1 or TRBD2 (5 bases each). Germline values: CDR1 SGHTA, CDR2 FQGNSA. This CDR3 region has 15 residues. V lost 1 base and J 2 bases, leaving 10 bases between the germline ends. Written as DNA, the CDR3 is TGTGCCAGCAGCTTAGTGGGGACCCCCACAGATACGCAGTATTTT. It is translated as CASSLVGTPTDTQYF.

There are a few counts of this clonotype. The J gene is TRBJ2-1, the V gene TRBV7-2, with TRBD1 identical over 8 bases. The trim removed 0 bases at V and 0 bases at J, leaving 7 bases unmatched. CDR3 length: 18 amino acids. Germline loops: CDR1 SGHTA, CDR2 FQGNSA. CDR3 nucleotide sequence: TGTGCCAGCAGCTTAGCCTTACCGGGACAGGTCTCCTACAATGAGCAGTTCTTC. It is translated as CASSLALPGQVSYNEQFF. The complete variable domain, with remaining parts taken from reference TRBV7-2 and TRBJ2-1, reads GAGVSQSPSNKVTEKGKDVELRCDPISGHTALYWYRQSLGQGLEFLIYFQGNSAPDKSGLPSDRFSAERTGGSVSTLTIQRTQQEDSAVYLCASSLALPGQVSYNEQFFGPGTRLTVL.

CDR3 DNA: TGTGCCACCAGCAGGGCCACAGGGGGCTCGTCTGGAAACACCATATATTTT. Translation gives CATSRATGGSSGNTIYF. The V gene is TRBV15, the J gene TRBJ1-3, with TRBD1 matching 9 bases. Germline assignment: CDR1 LNHNV and CDR2 YYDKDF (reference sequence). V shed 3 bases, J shed 1 base, and the junction held 7 bases outside the gene matches. This CDR3 spans 17 amino acids.

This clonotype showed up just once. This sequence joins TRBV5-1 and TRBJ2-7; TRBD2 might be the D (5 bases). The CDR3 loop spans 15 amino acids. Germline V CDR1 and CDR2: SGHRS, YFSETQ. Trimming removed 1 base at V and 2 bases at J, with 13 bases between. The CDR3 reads CASSLHRDNPYEQYF. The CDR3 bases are TGCGCCAGCAGCTTGCACCGGGATAACCCCTACGAGCAGTACTTC.

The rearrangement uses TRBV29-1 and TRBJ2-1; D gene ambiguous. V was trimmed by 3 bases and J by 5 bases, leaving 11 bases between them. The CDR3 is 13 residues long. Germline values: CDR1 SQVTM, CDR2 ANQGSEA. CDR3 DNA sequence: TGCAGCGTTGATCGGGCTGGCGACAATGAGCAGTTCTTC. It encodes CSVDRAGDNEQFF.

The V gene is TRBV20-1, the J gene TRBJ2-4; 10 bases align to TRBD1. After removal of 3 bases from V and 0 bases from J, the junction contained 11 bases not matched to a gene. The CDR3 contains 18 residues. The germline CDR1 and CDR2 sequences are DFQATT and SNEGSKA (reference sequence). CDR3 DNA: TGCAGTGCTAGGAGACAGGGGGCCCGCGAAGTAGCCAAAAACATTCAGTACTTC. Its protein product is CSARRQGAREVAKNIQYF.

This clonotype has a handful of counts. CDR3 residues: CASSPTSRDGSYEQYF. The CDR3 DNA is TGCGCCAGCAGCCCGACTTCTCGGGACGGATCCTACGAGCAGTACTTC. The chain is built from TRBV4-1 and TRBJ2-7; D is tentatively TRBD1 or TRBD2 (5 bases each). Germline loops: CDR1 MGHRA, CDR2 YSYEKL. V was clipped by 4 bases and J by 1 base, with 17 bases between them. The CDR3 length is 16 residues.

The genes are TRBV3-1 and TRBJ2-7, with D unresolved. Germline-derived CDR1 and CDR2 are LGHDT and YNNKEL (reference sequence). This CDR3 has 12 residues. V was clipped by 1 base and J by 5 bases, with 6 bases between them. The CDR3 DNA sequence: TGTGCCAGCAGCCAAGTATGGAACGAGCAGTACTTC. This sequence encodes CASSQVWNEQYF.

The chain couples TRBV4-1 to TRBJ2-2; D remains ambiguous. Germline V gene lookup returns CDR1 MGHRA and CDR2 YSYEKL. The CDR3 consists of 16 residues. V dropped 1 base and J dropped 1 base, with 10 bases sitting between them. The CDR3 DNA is TGCGCCAGCAGCCAAGGATTTTTCTGGAACACCGGGGAGCTGTTTTTT. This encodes CASSQGFFWNTGELFF.

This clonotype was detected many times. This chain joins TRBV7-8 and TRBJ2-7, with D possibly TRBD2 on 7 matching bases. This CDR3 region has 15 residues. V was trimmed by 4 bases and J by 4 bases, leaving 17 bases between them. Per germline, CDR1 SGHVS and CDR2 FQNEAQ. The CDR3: CASSYKRGALYEQYF. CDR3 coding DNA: TGTGCCAGCAGCTACAAACGGGGGGCCTTATACGAGCAGTACTTC.

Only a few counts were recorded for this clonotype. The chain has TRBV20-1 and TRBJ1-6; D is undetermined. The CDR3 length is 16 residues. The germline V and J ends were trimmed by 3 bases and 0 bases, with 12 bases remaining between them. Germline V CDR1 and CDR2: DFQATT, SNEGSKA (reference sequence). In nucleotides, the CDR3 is TGCAGTGCTAGGGATCAGTTCAGCTCCTATAATTCACCCCTCCACTTT. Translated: CSARDQFSSYNSPLHF.

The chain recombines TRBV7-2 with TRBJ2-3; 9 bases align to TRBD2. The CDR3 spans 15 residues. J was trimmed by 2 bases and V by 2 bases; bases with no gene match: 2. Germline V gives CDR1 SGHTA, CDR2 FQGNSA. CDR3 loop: CASSLSGGTTDTQYF. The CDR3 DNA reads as TGTGCCAGCAGCTTAAGCGGGGGGACCACAGATACGCAGTATTTT.